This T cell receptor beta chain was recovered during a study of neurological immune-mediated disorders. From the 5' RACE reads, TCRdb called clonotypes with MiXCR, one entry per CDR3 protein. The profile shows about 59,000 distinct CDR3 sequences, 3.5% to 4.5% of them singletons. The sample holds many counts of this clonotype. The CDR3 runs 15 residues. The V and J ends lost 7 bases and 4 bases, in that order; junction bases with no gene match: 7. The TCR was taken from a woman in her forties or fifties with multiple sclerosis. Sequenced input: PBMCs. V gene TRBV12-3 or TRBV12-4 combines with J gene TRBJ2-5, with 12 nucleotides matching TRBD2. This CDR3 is CASTPASGGGETQYF. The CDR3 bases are TGTGCCAGCACCCCCGCTAGCGGGGGGGGAGAGACCCAGTACTTC.